This entry is about one T cell receptor (beta chain). This record belongs to a study of blood T cell repertoires in COVID-19. About the research overall: COVID-19 samples, acute and convalescent, were from the United States, Italy and Spain. T cells, B-cell-depleted T cells, or PBMCs supplied cDNA or gDNA.

J lost 6 bases, V lost 2 bases, and 6 bases had no gene match. The CDR3 has 15 residues. The germline V gene has CDR1 MGHDK and CDR2 SYGVNS. The cohort comprised adults aged 18 to 89 years residing in under 30 US areas. Grouping used clinical history reported by participants in a survey and questionnaire. TCRdb keeps only in-frame clones here, not all; method: immunoSEQ multiplex PCR. Here the sample spans approximately 260,000 clones, around 88% being singletons. The chain links TRBV25-1 to TRBJ2-2; 7 bases fit TRBD1. The sequence derives from a woman aged 40 to 55 with acute COVID-19. Sequencing input: PBMCs or T cells enriched from blood (not recorded which). For the CDR3, the DNA is TGTGCCAGCAGTGAAGTCGACAGGGAAGCCGGGGAGCTGTTTTTT. Translation gives CASSEVDREAGELFF. Together with reference TRBV25-1 and TRBJ2-2, the CDR3 gives the full variable domain: EADIYQTPRYLVIGTGKKITLECSQTMGHDKMYWYQQDPGMELHLIHYSYGVNSTEKGDLSSESTVSRIRTEHFPLTLESARPSHTSQYLCASSEVDREAGELFFGEGSRLTVL.